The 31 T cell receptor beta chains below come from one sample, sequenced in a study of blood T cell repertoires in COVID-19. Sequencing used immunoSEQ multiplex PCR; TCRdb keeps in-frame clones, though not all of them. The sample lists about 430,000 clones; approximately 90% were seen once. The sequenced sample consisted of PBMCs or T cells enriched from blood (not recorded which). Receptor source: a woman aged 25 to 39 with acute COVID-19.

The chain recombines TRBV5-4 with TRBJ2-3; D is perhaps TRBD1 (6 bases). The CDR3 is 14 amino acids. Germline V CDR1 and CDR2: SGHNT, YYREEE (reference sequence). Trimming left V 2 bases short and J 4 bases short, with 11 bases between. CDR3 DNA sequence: TGTGCCAGCAGCTTAGGACAGCCGTCAGATACGCAGTATTTT. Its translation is CASSLGQPSDTQYF.

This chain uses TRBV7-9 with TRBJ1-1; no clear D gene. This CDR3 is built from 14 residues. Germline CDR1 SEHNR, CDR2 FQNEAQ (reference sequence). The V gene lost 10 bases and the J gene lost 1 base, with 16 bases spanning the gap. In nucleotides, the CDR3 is TGTGCCAACGGCCCGGCACACAGGAACACTGAAGCTTTCTTT. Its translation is CANGPAHRNTEAFF.

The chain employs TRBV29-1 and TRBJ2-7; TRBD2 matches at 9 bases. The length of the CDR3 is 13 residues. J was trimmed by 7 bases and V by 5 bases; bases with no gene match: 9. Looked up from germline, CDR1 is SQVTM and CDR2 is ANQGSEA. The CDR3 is CSVISGTSREQYF. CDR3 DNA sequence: TGCAGCGTTATTTCCGGGACTAGCCGTGAGCAGTACTTC.

CDR3 nucleotide sequence: TGTGCCAGTAGTATCCTCGGGACAGGGAAATATGGCTACACCTTC. Translated: CASSILGTGKYGYTF. The genes are TRBV19 and TRBJ1-2; TRBD1 agrees at 9 bases. The germline V gene encodes CDR1 LNHDA and CDR2 SQIVND (reference sequence). V was pared by 3 bases and J by 5 bases, with 7 bases of the junction left unmatched. This CDR3 is built from 15 residues.

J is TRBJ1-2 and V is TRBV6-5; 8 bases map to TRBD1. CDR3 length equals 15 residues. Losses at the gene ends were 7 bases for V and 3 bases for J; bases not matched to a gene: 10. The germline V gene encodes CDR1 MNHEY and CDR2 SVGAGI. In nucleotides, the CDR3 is TGTGCCAGCACCGCGAGGGACAGGCCCGACTATGGCTACACCTTC. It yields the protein CASTARDRPDYGYTF.

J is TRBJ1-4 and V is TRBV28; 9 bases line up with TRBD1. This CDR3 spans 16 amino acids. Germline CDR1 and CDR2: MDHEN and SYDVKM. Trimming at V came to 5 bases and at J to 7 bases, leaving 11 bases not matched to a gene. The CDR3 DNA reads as TGTGCCAGCAGTACAGGGGGCTCCACAAGAGGTGAAAAACTGTTTTTT. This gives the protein CASSTGGSTRGEKLFF.

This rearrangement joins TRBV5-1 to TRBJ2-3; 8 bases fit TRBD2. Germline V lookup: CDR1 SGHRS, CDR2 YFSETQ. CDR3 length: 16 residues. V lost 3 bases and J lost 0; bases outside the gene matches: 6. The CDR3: CASSSLAGRSTDTQYF. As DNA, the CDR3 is TGCGCCAGCAGCTCCCTAGCGGGCCGAAGCACAGATACGCAGTATTTT.

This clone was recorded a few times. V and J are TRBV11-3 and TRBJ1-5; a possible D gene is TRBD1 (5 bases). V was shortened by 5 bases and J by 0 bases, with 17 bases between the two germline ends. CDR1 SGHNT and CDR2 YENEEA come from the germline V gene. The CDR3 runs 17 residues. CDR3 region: CASSQTLGQYSNQPQHF. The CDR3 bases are TGTGCCAGCAGCCAAACCCTGGGGCAGTATAGCAATCAGCCCCAGCATTTT.

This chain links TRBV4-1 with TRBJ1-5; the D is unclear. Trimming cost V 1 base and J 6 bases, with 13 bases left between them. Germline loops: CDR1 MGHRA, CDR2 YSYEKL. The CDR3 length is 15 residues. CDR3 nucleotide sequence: TGCGCCAGCAGCCAAGGGCTGGGAGATTCTCAGCCCCAGCATTTT. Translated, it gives CASSQGLGDSQPQHF.

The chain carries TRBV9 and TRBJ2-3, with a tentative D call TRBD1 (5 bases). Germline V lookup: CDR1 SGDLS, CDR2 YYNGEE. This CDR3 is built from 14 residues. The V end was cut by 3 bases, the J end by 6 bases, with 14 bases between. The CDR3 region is CASSAIGDRDTQYF. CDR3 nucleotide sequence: TGTGCCAGCAGCGCTATAGGGGATCGGGATACGCAGTATTTT. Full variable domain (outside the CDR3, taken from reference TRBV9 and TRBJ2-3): DSGVTQTPKHLITATGQRVTLRCSPRSGDLSVYWYQQSLDQGLQFLIQYYNGEERAKGNILERFSAQQFPDLHSELNLSSLELGDSALYFCASSAIGDRDTQYFGPGTRLTVL.

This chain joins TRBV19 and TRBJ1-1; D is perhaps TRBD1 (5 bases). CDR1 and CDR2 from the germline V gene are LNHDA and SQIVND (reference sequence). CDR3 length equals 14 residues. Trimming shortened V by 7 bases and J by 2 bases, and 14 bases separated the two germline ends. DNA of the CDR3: TGTGCCAGTACTTGGCCGGGGGAAAACACTGAAGCTTTCTTT. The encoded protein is CASTWPGENTEAFF. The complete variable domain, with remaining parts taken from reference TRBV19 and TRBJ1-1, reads DGGITQSPKYLFRKEGQNVTLSCEQNLNHDAMYWYRQDPGQGLRLIYYSQIVNDFQKGDIAEGYSVSREKKESFPLTVTSAQKNPTAFYLCASTWPGENTEAFFGQGTRLTVV.

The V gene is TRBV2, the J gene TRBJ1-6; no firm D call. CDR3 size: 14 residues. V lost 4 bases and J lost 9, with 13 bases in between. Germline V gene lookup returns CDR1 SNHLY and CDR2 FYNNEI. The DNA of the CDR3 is TGTGCCAGCAGTGTTACTCGAGAGAGTTCACCCCTCCACTTT. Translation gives CASSVTRESSPLHF.

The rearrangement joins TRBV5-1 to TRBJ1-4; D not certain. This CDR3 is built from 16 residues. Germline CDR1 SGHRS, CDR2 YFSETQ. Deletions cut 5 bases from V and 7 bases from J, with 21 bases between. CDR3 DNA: TGCGCCAGCAGTTTTTTTGGGCAAGGACTAAGTGAAAAACTGTTTTTT. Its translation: CASSFFGQGLSEKLFF.

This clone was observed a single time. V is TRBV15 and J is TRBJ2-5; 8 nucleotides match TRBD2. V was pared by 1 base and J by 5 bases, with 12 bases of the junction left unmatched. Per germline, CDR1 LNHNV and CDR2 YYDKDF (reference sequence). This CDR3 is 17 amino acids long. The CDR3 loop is CATSRVLAGTRGETQYF. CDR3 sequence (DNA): TGTGCCACCAGCAGAGTCCTAGCCGGGACTAGGGGGGAGACCCAGTACTTC.

The CDR3: CASSHSWGEGPEQYF. CDR3 nucleotide sequence: TGTGCCAGCAGCCACTCATGGGGAGAGGGCCCCGAGCAGTACTTC. The chain carries TRBV7-9 and TRBJ2-7, with a possible D match to TRBD2 (5 bases). Germline V gene sequence: CDR1 SEHNR, CDR2 FQNEAQ (reference sequence). The V end lost 5 bases, the J end lost 6 bases, and 20 bases lay between the germline ends. The CDR3 has 15 residues.

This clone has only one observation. CDR3 sequence: CSGSGYPKETQYF. As DNA, the CDR3 is TGCAGCGGCTCAGGTTACCCTAAAGAGACCCAGTACTTC. The chain has TRBV29-1 and TRBJ2-5; D ambiguous. The V end was cut by 7 bases, the J end by 3 bases, with 15 bases between. Germline V gene data show CDR1 as SQVTM and CDR2 as ANQGSEA. This CDR3 contains 13 residues.

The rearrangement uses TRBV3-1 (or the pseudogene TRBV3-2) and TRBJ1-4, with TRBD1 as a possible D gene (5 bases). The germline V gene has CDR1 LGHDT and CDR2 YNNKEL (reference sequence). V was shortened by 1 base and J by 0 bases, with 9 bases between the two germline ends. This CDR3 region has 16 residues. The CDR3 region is CASSQATGSTNEKLFF. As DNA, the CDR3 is TGTGCCAGCAGCCAAGCTACAGGCTCAACTAATGAAAAACTGTTTTTT.

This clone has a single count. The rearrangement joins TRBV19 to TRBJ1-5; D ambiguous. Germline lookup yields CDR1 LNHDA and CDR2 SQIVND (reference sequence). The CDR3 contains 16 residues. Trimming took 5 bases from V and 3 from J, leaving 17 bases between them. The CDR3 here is CASSWAIGRHNQPQHF. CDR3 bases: TGTGCCAGTAGTTGGGCAATTGGCAGACACAATCAGCCCCAGCATTTT.

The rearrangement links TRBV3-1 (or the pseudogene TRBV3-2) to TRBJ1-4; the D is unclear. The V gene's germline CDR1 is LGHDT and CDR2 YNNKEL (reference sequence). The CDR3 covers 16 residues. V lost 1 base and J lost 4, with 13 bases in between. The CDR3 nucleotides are TGTGCCAGCAGCCAAGGCCCCCTCGGTGATAATGAAAAACTGTTTTTT. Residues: CASSQGPLGDNEKLFF.

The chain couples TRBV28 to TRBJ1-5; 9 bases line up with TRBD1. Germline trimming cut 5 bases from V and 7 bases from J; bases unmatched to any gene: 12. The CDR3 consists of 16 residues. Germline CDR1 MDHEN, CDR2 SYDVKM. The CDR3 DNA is TGTGCCAGCAGTCTGAACACAGGGGGCGGCGGGCAGCCCCAGCATTTT. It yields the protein CASSLNTGGGGQPQHF.

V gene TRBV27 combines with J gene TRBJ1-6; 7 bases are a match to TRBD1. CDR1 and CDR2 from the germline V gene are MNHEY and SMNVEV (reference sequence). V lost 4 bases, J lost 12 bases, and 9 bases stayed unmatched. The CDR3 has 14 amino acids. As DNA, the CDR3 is TGTGCCAGCAGTTCACAAAACAGGGGAGAACCCCTCCACTTT. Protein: CASSSQNRGEPLHF.

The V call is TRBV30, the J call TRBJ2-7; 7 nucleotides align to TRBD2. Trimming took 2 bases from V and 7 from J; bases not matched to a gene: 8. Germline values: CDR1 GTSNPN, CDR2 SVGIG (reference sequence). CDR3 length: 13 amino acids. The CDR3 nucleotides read TGTGCCTGGAGTCCGGGCGGGGGTGGAGAGCAGTACTTC. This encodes CAWSPGGGGEQYF. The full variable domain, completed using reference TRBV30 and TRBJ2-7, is SQTIHQWPATLVQPVGSPLSLECTVEGTSNPNLYWYRQAAGRGLQLLFYSVGIGQISSEVPQNLSASRPQDRQFILSSKKLLLSDSGFYLCAWSPGGGGEQYFGPGTRLTVT.

The CDR3 DNA sequence: TGTGCCAGCAGTACAGGAAGGGATGGCTACACCTTC. This translates into CASSTGRDGYTF. The J gene is TRBJ1-2, the V gene TRBV12-3 or TRBV12-4; TRBD1 might be the D (5 bases). The CDR3 totals 12 residues. Trimming removed 5 bases from V and 6 bases from J, with 10 bases in between.

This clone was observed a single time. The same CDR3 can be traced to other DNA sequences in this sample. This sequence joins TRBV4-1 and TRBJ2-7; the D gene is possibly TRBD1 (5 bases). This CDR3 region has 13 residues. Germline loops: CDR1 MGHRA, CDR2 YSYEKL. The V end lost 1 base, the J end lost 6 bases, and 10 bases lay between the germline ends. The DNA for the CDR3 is TGCGCCAGCAGCCAAGTAACAGGTGGCGAGCAGTACTTC. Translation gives CASSQVTGGEQYF.

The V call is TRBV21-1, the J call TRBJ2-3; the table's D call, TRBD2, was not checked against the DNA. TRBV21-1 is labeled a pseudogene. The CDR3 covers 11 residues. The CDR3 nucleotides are TGTGCCAGCCCCCTCACAGATACGCAGTATTTT. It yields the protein CASPLTDTQYF.

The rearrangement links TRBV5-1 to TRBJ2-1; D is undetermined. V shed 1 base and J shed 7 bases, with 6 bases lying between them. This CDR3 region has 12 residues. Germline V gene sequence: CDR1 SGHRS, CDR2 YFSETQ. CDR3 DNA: TGCGCCAGCAGCTTGCTGGAGAATGAGCAGTTCTTC. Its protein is CASSLLENEQFF.

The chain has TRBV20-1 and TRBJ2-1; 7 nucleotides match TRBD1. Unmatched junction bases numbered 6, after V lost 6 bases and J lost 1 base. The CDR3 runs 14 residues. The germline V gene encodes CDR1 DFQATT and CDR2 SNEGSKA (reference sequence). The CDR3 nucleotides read TGCAGTGCGAGTGGGACAGTGTCCTACAATGAGCAGTTCTTC. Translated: CSASGTVSYNEQFF.

CDR3 sequence reads: CASSLPDWLAGGPPNTDTQYF. The CDR3 region has the DNA TGTGCCAGCAGCTTACCGGACTGGCTAGCGGGGGGGCCCCCTAACACAGATACGCAGTATTTT. This chain connects TRBV7-8 to TRBJ2-3; 12 bases map to TRBD2. Germline V CDR1 and CDR2: SGHVS, FQNEAQ. The V gene end was trimmed by 2 bases and the J gene end by 2 bases; junction bases not matched to a gene: 17. CDR3 length: 21 residues.

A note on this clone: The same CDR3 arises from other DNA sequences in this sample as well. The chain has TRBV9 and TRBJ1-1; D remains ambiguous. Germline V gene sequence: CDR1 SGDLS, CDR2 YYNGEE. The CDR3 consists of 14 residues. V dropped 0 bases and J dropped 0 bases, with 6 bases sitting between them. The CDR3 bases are TGTGCCAGCAGCGTAGGACACATGAACACTGAAGCTTTCTTT. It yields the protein CASSVGHMNTEAFF.

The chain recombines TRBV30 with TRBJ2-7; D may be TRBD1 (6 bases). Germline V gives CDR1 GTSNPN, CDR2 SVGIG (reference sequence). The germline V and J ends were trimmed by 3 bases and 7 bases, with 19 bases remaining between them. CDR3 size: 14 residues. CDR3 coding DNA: TGTGCCTGGAGGTCCCACAGGGTGGAAGATGAGCAGTACTTC. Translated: CAWRSHRVEDEQYF.

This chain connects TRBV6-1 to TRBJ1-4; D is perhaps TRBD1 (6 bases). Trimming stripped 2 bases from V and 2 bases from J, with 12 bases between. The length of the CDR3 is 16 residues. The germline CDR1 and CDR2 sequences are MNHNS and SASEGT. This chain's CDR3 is CASSERAGATNEKLFF. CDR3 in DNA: TGTGCCAGCAGTGAACGTGCAGGGGCGACTAATGAAAAACTGTTTTTT.